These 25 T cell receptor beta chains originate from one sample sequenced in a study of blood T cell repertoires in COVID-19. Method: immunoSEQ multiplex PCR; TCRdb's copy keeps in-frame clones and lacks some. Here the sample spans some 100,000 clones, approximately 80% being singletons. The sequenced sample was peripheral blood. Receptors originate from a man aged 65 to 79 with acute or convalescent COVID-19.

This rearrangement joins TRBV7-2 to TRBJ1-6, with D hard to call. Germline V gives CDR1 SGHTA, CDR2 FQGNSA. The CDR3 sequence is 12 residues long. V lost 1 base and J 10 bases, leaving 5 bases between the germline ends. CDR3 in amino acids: CASSLDGSPLHF. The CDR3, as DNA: TGTGCCAGCAGCTTAGACGGGTCACCCCTCCACTTT.

The CDR3 DNA reads as TGTGCCAGCACCCCCGGGGGAGGAGGGTACGAGCAGTACTTC. This codes for CASTPGGGGYEQYF. The rearrangement links TRBV7-8 to TRBJ2-7; D is possibly TRBD2 (6 bases). Germline V gives CDR1 SGHVS, CDR2 FQNEAQ. The CDR3 extends over 14 amino acids. The germline V and J ends were trimmed by 7 bases and 4 bases, with 17 bases remaining between them.

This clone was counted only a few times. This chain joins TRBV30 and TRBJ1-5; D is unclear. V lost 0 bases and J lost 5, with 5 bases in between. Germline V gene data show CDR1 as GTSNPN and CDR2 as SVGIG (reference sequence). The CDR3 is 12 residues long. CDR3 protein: CAWSVPDQPQHF. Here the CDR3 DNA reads TGTGCCTGGAGTGTACCGGATCAGCCCCAGCATTTT. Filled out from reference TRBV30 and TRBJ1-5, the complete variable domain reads SQTIHQWPATLVQPVGSPLSLECTVEGTSNPNLYWYRQAAGRGLQLLFYSVGIGQISSEVPQNLSASRPQDRQFILSSKKLLLSDSGFYLCAWSVPDQPQHFGDGTRLSIL.

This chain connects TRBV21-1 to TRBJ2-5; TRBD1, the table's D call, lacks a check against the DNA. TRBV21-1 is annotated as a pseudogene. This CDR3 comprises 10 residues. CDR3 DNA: TGTGCCAGCGGGCGCTTCGACCAGTACTTC. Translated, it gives CASGRFDQYF.

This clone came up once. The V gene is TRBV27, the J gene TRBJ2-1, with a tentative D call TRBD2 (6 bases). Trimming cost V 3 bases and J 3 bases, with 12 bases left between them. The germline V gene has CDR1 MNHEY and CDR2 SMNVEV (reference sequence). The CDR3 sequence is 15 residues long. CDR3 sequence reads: CASSFDGGLYNEQFF. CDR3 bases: TGTGCCAGCAGTTTTGACGGAGGGCTCTACAATGAGCAGTTCTTC.

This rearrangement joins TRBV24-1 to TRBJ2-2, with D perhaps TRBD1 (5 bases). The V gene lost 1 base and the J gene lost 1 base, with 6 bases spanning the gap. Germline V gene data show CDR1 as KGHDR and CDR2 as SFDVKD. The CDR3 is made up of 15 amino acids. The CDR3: CATSDFDRNTGELFF. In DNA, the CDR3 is TGTGCCACCAGTGATTTTGACAGGAACACCGGGGAGCTGTTTTTT.

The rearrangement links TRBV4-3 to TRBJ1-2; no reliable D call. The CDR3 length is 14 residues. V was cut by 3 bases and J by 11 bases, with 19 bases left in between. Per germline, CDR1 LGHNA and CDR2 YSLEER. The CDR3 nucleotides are TGCGCCAGCAGCCAGGGCCCGAGGGAAGGAAGATACACCTTC. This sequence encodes CASSQGPREGRYTF.

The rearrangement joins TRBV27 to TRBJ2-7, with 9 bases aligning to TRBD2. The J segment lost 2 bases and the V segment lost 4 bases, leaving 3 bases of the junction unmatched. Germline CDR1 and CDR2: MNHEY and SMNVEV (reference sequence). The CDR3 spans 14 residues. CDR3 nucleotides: TGTGCCAGCAGTTCGACTAGCGGAGCCTACGAGCAGTACTTC. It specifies CASSSTSGAYEQYF.

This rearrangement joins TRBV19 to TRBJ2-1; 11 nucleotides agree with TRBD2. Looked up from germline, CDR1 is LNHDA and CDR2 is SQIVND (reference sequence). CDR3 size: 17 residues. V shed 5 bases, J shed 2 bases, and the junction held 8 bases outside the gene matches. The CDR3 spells CASSPTTSGATYNEQFF. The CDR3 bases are TGTGCCAGTAGTCCAACGACTAGCGGGGCAACCTACAATGAGCAGTTCTTC.

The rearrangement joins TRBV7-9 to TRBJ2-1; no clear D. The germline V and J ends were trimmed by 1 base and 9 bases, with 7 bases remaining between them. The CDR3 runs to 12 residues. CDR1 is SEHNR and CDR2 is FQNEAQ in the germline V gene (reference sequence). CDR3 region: CASSLGVGEQFF. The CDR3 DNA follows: TGTGCCAGCAGCTTAGGTGTCGGTGAGCAGTTCTTC.

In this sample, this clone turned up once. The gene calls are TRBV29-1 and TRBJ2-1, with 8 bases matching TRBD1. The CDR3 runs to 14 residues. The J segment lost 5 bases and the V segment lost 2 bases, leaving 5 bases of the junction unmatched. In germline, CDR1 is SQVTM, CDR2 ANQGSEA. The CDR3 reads CSVEMTGVNNEQFF. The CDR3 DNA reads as TGCAGCGTTGAAATGACAGGGGTCAACAATGAGCAGTTCTTC.

The CDR3 nucleotides are TGTGCCAGCAGCTTCCTCGCGGGGGGCGACACCTACGAGCAGTACTTC. Protein sequence: CASSFLAGGDTYEQYF. This chain uses TRBV11-2 with TRBJ2-7; 8 nucleotides match TRBD2. Germline trimming cut 3 bases from V and 2 bases from J; bases unmatched to any gene: 9. The germline V gene has CDR1 SGHAT and CDR2 FQNNGV. The CDR3 is made up of 16 amino acids.

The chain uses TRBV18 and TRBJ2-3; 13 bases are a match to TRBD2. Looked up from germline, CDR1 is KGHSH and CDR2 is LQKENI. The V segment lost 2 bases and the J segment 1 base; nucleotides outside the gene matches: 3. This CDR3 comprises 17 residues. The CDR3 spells CASSPGTSGIGTDTQYF. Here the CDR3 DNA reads TGTGCCAGCTCACCAGGGACTAGCGGGATCGGCACAGATACGCAGTATTTT.

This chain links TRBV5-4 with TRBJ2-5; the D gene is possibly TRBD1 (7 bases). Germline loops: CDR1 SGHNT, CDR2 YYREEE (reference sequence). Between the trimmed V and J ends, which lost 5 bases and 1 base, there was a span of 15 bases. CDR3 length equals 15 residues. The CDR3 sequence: CASRSGGRPQETQYF. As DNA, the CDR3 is TGTGCCAGCAGATCAGGGGGGAGGCCCCAAGAGACCCAGTACTTC.

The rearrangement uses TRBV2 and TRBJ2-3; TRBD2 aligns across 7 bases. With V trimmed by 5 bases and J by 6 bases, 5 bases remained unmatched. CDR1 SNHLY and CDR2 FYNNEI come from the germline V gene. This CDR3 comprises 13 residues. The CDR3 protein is CASSLYSGDTQYF. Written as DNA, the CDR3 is TGTGCCAGCAGTCTCTATAGCGGGGATACGCAGTATTTT.

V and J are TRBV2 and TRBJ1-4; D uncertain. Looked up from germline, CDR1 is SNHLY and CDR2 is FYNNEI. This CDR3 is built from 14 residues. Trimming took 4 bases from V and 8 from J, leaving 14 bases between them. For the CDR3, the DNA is TGTGCCAGCAGTGCGATGGCAGACGGGGAAAAACTGTTTTTT. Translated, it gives CASSAMADGEKLFF.

The CDR3 is CASSLSGRIYEQYF. CDR3 in DNA: TGTGCCAGCAGCTTAAGCGGCAGAATCTACGAGCAGTACTTC. The genes are TRBV11-3 and TRBJ2-7; possible D gene TRBD2, 5 bases. CDR3 size: 14 residues. Germline lookup yields CDR1 SGHNT and CDR2 YENEEA. The V and J ends lost 2 bases and 3 bases respectively, with 11 bases between them. The full variable domain, completed using reference TRBV11-3 and TRBJ2-7, is EAGVVQSPRYKIIEKKQPVAFWCNPISGHNTLYWYLQNLGQGPELLIRYENEEAVDDSQLPKDRFSAERLKGVDSTLKIQPAELGDSAVYLCASSLSGRIYEQYFGPGTRLTVT.

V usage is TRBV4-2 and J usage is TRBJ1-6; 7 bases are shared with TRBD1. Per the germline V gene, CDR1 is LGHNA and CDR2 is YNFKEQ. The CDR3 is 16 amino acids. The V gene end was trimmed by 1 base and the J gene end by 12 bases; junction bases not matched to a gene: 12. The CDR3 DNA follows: TGTGCCAGCAGCCAAGGGGTGGGGACAGAGCTCGTACCCCTCCACTTT. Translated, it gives CASSQGVGTELVPLHF.

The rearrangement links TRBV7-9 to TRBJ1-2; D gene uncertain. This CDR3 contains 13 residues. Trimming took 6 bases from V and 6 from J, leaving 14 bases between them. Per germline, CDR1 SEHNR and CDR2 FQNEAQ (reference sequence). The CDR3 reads CASRPVEEDGYTF. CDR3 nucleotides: TGTGCCAGCAGACCGGTGGAAGAGGATGGCTACACCTTC.

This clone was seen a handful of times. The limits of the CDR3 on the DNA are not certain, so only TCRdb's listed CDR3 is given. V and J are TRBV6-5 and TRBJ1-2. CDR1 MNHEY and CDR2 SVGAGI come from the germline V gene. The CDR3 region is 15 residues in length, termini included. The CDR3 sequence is CASSYSTSAGYGYTF.

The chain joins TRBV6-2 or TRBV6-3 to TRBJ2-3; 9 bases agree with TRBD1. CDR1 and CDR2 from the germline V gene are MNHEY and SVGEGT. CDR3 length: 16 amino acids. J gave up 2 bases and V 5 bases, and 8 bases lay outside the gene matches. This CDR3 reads CASSGRRDRDTDTQYF. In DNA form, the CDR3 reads TGTGCCAGCAGTGGCCGTCGGGACAGGGACACAGATACGCAGTATTTT.

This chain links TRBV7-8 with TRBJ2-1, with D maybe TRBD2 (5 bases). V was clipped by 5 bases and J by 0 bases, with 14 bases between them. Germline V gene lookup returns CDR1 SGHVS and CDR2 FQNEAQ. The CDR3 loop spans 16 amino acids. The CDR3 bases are TGTGCCAGCAGCCCGTGGGTAGGGAGCTCCTACAATGAGCAGTTCTTC. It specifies CASSPWVGSSYNEQFF.

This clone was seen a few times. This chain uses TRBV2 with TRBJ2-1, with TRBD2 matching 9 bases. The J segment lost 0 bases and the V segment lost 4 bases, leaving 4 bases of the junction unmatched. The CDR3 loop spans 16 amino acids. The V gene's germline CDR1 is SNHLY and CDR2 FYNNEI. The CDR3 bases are TGTGCCAGCAGTGTTGTGCGGGGGGGCTCCTACAATGAGCAGTTCTTC. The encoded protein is CASSVVRGGSYNEQFF.

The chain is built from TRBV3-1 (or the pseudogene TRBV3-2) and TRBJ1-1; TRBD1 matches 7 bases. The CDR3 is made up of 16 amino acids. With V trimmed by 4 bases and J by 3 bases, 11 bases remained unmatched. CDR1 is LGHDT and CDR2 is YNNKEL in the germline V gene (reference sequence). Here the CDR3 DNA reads TGTGCCAGCAGCCGACCGACAGGGCGTTGGGACACTGAAGCTTTCTTT. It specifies CASSRPTGRWDTEAFF.

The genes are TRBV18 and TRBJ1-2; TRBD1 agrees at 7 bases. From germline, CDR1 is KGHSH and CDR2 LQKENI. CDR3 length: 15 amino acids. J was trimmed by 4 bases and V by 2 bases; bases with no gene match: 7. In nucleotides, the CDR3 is TGTGCCAGCTCACCAGGGACAGAGATCCGCTATGGCTACACCTTC. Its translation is CASSPGTEIRYGYTF.